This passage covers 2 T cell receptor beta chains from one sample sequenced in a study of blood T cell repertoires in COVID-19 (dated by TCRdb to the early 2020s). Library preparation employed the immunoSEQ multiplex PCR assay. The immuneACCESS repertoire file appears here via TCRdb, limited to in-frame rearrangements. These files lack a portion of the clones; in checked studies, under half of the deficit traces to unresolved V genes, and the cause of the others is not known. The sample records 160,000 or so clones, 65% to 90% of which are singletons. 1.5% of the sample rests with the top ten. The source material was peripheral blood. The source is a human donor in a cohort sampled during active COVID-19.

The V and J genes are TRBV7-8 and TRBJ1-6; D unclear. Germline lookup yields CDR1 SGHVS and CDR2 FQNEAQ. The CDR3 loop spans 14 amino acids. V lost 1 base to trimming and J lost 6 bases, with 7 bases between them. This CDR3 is CASSLVGSNSPLHF. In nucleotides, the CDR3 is TGTGCCAGCAGCTTAGTGGGGAGTAATTCACCCCTCCACTTT.

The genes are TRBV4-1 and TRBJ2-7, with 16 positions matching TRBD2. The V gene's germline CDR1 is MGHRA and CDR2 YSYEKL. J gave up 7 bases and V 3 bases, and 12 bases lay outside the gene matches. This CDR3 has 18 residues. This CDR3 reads CASSQRPGLAGGPWEQYF. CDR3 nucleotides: TGCGCCAGCAGCCAGCGACCGGGACTAGCGGGAGGGCCTTGGGAGCAGTACTTC.